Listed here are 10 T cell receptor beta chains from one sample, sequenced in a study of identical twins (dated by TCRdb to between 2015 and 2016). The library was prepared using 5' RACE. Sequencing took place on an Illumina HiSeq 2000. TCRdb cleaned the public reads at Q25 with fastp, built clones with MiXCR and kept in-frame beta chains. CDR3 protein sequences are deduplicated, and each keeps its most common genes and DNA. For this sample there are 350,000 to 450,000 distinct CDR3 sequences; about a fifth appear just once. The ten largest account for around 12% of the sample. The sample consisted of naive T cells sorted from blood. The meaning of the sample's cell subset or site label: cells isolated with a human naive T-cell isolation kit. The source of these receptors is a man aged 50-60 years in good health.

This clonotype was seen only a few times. CDR3 nucleotide sequence: TGTGCCAGCAGTCCCTGGACAGGGTTCTATGGCTACACCTTC. Protein sequence: CASSPWTGFYGYTF. This chain uses TRBV28 with TRBJ1-2, with 8 bases lining up with TRBD1. This CDR3 is built from 14 residues. Per germline, CDR1 MDHEN and CDR2 SYDVKM. The V segment lost 5 bases and the J segment 4 bases; nucleotides outside the gene matches: 6.

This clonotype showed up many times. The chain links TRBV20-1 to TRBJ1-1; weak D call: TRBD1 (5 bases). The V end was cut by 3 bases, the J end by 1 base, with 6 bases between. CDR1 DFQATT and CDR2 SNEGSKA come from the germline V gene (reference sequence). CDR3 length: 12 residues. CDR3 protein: CSARGGNTEAFF. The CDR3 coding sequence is TGCAGTGCTAGGGGGGGGAACACTGAAGCTTTCTTT.

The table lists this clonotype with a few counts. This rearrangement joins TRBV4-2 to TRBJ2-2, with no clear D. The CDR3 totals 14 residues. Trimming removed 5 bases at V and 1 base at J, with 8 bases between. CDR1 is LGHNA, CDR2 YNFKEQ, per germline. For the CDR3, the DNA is TGTGCCAGCAGCGAAGTACAGAACACCGGGGAGCTGTTTTTT. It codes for CASSEVQNTGELFF.

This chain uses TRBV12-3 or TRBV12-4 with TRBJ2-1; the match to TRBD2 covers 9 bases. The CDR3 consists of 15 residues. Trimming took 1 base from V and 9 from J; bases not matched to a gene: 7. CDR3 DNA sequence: TGTGCCAGCAGTTTAGGGGCGGGGGGGCCCCTTGAGCAGTTCTTC. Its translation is CASSLGAGGPLEQFF.

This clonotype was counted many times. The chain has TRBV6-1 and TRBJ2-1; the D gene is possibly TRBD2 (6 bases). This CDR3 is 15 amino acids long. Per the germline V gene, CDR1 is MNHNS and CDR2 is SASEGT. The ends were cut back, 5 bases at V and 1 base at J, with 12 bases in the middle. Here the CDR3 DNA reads TGTGCCAGCAGTCGAAGCGGGTCTTCCTACAATGAGCAGTTCTTC. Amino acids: CASSRSGSSYNEQFF.

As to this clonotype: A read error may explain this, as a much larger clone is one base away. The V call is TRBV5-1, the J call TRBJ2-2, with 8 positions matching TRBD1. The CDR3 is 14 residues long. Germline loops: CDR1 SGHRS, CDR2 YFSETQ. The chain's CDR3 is CARSLRQGTGELFF. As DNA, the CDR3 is TGCGCCAGAAGCTTACGACAGGGGACCGGGGAGCTGTTTTTT.

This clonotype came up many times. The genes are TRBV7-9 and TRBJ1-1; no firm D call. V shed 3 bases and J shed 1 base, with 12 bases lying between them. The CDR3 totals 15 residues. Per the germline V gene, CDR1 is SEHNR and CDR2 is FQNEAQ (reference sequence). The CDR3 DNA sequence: TGTGCCAGCAGCTTTCCACGGGGTAAGAACACTGAAGCTTTCTTT. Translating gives CASSFPRGKNTEAFF.

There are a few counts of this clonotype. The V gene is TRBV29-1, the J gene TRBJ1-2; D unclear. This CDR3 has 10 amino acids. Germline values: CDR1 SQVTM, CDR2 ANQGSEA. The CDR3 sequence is CAGEGIGYTF. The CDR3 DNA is TGCGCCGGGGAGGGAATCGGCTACACCTTC.

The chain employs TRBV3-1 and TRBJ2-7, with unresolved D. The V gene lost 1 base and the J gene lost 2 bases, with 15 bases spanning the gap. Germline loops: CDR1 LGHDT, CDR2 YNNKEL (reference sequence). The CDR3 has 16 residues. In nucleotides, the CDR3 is TGTGCCAGCAGCCAAGGGATTGACATCTCCGCCTACGAGCAGTACTTC. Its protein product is CASSQGIDISAYEQYF.

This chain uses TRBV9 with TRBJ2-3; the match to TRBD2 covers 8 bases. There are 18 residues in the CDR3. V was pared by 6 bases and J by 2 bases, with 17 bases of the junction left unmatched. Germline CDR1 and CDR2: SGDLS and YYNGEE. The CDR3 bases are TGTGCCAGCATCGAGGCCGGGAGGGTTCTCCGTTTCACAGATACGCAGTATTTT. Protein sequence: CASIEAGRVLRFTDTQYF.